This T cell receptor (beta chain) was captured in a study of T cell changes during pregnancy in multiple sclerosis. Method: immunoSEQ multiplex PCR; TCRdb's copy keeps in-frame clones and lacks some. The table lists around 96,000 clones, 90% to 95% of them singletons. This CDR3 has 9 residues. The ends were cut back, 6 bases at V and 8 bases at J, with 5 bases in the middle. The germline gives CDR1 DFQATT, CDR2 SNEGSKA (reference sequence). This clone is medium-sized within its sample. The chain employs TRBV20-1 and TRBJ1-5; D not resolved. The sequence was collected from a female donor with multiple sclerosis, enrolled in a pregnancy study. The starting material was peripheral blood, obtained in the first trimester of pregnancy. The CDR3 sequence is CSAGEPQHF. The CDR3 bases are TGCAGTGCCGGGGAGCCCCAGCATTTT.